This TCR beta chain was captured by sequencing in a study of blood T cell repertoires in COVID-19. Study-wide context: From the United States, Italy and Spain came samples of acute and convalescent COVID-19. Sources were T cells, B-cell-depleted T cells, or PBMCs; the material itself was cDNA or gDNA.

How the authors handled the data: Estimation of nucleated cell counts was performed using reference gene primer amplification. Only in-frame clones appear in the TCRdb table, and some are missing; sequencing was by immunoSEQ multiplex PCR. The DNA gave D and trimming, while V, J and clone size come from that table. The sample lists nearly 250,000 clones, around 86% occurring once. With V trimmed by 2 bases and J by 6 bases, 2 bases remained unmatched. The germline gives CDR1 MRHNA, CDR2 SNTAGT. The CDR3 has 15 amino acids. One Seattle source followed patients from active infection through their disease course.

The TCR was taken from a woman older than 75 with COVID-19, enrolled during active disease. The chain recombines TRBV6-4 with TRBJ2-1, with 12 bases lining up with TRBD2. Sample: peripheral blood. CDR3 coding DNA: TGTGCCAGCAGTGACCCTAGCGGGGGGGCCAATGAGCAGTTCTTC. Protein sequence: CASSDPSGGANEQFF.